This T cell receptor (beta chain) was found in a study of OX40 agonist ivuxolimab in advanced cancers. Regarding the complete study: Ivuxolimab was a fully human IgG2 agonistic monoclonal antibody targeting the costimulatory receptor OX40 (CD134). Intravenous ivuxolimab was administered to patients every 2 weeks at six dose levels: 0.01, 0.1, 0.3, 1.5, 3 and 10 mg/kg. Of the roughly 52 dose-escalation patients, hepatocellular carcinoma was present in roughly 19, melanoma in approximately 15, renal cell carcinoma in 9 and head and neck cancer in 9. A male proportion of 82.7% and a mean age of 60 years, ranging from roughly 20 to 80, were recorded for the dose-escalation cohort. Patients were allowed to have had prior anti-PD-1, anti-PD-L1 or anti-CTLA-4 therapy, and approximately 43% of the dose-escalation patients had previously received checkpoint inhibitors. Partial responses occurred in three dose-escalation patients, of whom one had hepatocellular carcinoma and two had cutaneous melanoma. The purpose of peripheral TCRbeta sequencing was to test whether ivuxolimab changed TCR sequence diversity and led to clonal T-cell expansion. The monotherapy dose-escalation portion (N ≈ 52 patients) of the phase I ivuxolimab trial is reported in the paper.

The trial excluded patients who had a history of autoimmune disease or were on systemic immunosuppression. In every dose cohort, peripheral blood was drawn for TCR sequencing at baseline, cycle 4 day 1, and cycle 7 day 1. Samples were obtained from an open-label, multicenter, first-in-human phase I dose-escalation trial of ivuxolimab. Adults with locally advanced or metastatic melanoma, renal cell, hepatocellular, or head and neck squamous cell carcinoma were enrolled in the trial. Before TCR sequencing, CD4+ T cells and CD8+ T cells from peripheral blood were sorted into separate populations. Genomic DNA was isolated from the sorted cells so that the TCRbeta CDR3 region could be sequenced. The immunoSEQ Assay was used to sequence the TCRbeta CDR3 regions. Held by TCRdb, this immuneACCESS table contains in-frame sequences only and omits some clones. Under half of the omission traces to an unresolved V gene where checked; the cause of the rest is unknown. The table for this sample lists about 57,000 clones; about 89% of them were counted only once. The leading ten clones occupy 0.37% of the sample.

V is cut by 1 base and J by 5 bases, and the space between the germline ends is 11 bases. The CDR3 measures 14 amino acids from cysteine to phenylalanine. Only the CDR3 DNA is retained, 42 bases long and in frame from the first base. Reading the germline V gene gives CDR1 SGDLS and CDR2 YYNGEE. To note about this clone: Its antigen is not yet known. The sample holds no much larger clone one base away, and base qualities are not on file.

The investigation overall reported the following: The antigen specificity of the clonally expanded peripheral T cells was not determined. At doses from 0.1 to 3.0 mg/kg, clonal expansion was seen in both CD4+ and CD8+ blood T cells between baseline and week 6. After ivuxolimab, expanded clones were on average more numerous among CD8+ T cells than among CD4+ T cells. In the 0.1-3.0 mg/kg groups, partial responders were among the patients with the lowest normalized peripheral clonal expansion, particularly in CD8+ T cells. Low levels of normalized T-cell clonal expansion were also seen in some nonresponding patients.

The V and J segments used are TRBV9 and TRBJ2-3; matching of 5 bases hints at TRBD2 as the D gene. The material was CD4+ or CD8+ T cells sorted from blood, obtained in a trial of the OX40 agonist ivuxolimab. The sequence came from an adult with an advanced solid tumor such as melanoma, head and neck, liver or kidney cancer. CDR3 protein: CASSVSGEQDTQYF. The nucleotide sequence is TGTGCCAGCAGCGTATCCGGGGAGCAAGATACGCAGTATTTT.